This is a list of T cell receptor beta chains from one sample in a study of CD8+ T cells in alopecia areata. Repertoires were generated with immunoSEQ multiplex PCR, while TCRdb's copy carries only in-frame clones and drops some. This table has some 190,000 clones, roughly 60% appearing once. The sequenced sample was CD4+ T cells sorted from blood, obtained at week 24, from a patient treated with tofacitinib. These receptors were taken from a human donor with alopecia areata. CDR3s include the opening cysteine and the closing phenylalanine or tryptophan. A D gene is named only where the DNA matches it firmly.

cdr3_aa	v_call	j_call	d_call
CASSQRESNQPQHF	TRBV4-3	TRBJ1-5	NA
CASSLSRQGISEQFF	TRBV11-1	TRBJ2-1	TRBD1
CASSLHQGKGQFF	TRBV13	TRBJ2-1	NA
CASSQDSTWNSGANVLTF	TRBV4-3	TRBJ2-6	NA
CASSEQGRQPQHF	TRBV6-1	TRBJ1-5	NA
CASSLAPRGGINSPLHF	TRBV7-6	TRBJ1-6	NA
CASSYLQGGSPLHF	TRBV6-5	TRBJ1-6	NA
CASSPGLAPTYQNEQFF	TRBV5-1	TRBJ2-1	TRBD2
CASSLGRGGSYEQYF	TRBV7-6	TRBJ2-7	NA
CASSTKPRDNSPLHF	TRBV19	TRBJ1-6	NA
CASTTGNYNEQFF	TRBV5-1	TRBJ2-1	NA
CASTTGVNTEAFF	TRBV9	TRBJ1-1	NA
CASSDLLRLEFGTQYF	TRBV25-1	TRBJ2-3	NA
CASSGVRGNTEAFF	TRBV5-1	TRBJ1-1	NA
CASSQDRMNTEAFF	TRBV4-3	TRBJ1-1	NA
CASSLATRLREQYF	TRBV11-2	TRBJ2-7	NA